This TCR beta chain was identified in a study of T cells in Graves' hyperthyroidism and ophthalmopathy. Study in general: Specimen type is peripheral blood, collected at initial diagnosis prior to any treatment.

There were TCR beta CDR3 regions amplified from RNA transcripts. A first-round RT-PCR of the TCR CDR3 used the HTBI primer set. Each CDR3 protein is one row after TCRdb ran MiXCR on the multiplex PCR reads. The sample holds a few hundred thousand distinct CDR3 sequences; less than 20% are singletons and the top ten take about 30%. There are 17 residues in the CDR3. V lost 6 bases to trimming and J lost 2 bases, with 21 bases between them. Germline lookup yields CDR1 SEHNR and CDR2 FQNEAQ (reference sequence). This clonotype has at least ten counts. The genes are TRBV7-9 and TRBJ2-3, with no clear D. The sequenced sample was blood. The clonotype comes from a woman between 18 and 29 years old with Graves' hyperthyroidism that later progressed to Graves' ophthalmopathy. CDR3 DNA sequence: TGTGCCAGCAGAAAGCTAGTCGAATCCTTCCACACAGATACGCAGTATTTT. It is translated as CASRKLVESFHTDTQYF.